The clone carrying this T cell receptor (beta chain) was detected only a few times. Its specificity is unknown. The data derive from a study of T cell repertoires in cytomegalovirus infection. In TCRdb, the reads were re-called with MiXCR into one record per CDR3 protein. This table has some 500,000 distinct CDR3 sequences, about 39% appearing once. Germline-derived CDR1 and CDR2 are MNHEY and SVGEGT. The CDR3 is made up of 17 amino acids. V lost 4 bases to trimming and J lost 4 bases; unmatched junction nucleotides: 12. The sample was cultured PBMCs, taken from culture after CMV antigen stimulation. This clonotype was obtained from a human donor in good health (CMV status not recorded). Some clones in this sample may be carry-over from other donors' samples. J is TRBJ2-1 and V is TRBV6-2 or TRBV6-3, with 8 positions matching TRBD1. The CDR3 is CASSSLPPGQEYNEQFF. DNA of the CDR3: TGTGCCAGCAGTTCCCTACCCCCGGGACAGGAGTACAATGAGCAGTTCTTC.